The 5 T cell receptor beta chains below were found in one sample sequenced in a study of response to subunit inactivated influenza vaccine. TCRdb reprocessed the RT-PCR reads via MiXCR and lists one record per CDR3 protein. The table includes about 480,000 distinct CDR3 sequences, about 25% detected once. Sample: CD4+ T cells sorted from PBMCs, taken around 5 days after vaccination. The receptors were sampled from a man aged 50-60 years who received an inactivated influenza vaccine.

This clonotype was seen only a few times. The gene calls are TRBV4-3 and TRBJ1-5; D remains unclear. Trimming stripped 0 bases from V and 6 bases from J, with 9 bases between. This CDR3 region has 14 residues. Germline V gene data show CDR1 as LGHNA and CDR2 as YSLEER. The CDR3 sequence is CASSQDPDLQPQHF. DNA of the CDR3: TGCGCCAGCAGCCAAGATCCCGACCTTCAGCCCCAGCATTTT.

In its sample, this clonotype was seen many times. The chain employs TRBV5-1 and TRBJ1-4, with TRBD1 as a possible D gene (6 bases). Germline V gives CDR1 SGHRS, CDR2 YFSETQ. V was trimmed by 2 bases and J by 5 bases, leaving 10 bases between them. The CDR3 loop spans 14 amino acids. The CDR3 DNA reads TGCGCCAGCAGCTTCGGACAGACGAATGAAAAACTGTTTTTT. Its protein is CASSFGQTNEKLFF.

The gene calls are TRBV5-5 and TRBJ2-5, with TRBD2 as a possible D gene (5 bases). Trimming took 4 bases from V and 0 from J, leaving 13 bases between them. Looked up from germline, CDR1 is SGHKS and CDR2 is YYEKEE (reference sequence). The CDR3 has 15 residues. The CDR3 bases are TGTGCCAGCAGCCCTGGACTCACGTACCAAGAGACCCAGTACTTC. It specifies CASSPGLTYQETQYF. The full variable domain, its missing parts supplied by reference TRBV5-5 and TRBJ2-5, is DAGVTQSPTHLIKTRGQQVTLRCSPISGHKSVSWYQQVLGQGPQFIFQYYEKEERGRGNFPDRFSARQFPNYSSELNVNALLLGDSALYLCASSPGLTYQETQYFGPGTRLLVL.

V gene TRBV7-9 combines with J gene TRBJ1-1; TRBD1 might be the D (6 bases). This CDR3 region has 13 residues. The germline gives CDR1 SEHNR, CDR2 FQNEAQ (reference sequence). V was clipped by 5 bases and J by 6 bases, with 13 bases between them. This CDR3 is CASSQSGVPEAFF. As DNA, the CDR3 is TGTGCCAGCAGCCAATCAGGGGTCCCTGAAGCTTTCTTT.

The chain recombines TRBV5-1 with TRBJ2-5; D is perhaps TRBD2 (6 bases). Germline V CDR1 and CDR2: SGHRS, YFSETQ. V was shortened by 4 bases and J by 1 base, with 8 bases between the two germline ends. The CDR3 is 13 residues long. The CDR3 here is CASSGTPQETQYF. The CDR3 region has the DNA TGCGCCAGCAGCGGGACTCCCCAAGAGACCCAGTACTTC.